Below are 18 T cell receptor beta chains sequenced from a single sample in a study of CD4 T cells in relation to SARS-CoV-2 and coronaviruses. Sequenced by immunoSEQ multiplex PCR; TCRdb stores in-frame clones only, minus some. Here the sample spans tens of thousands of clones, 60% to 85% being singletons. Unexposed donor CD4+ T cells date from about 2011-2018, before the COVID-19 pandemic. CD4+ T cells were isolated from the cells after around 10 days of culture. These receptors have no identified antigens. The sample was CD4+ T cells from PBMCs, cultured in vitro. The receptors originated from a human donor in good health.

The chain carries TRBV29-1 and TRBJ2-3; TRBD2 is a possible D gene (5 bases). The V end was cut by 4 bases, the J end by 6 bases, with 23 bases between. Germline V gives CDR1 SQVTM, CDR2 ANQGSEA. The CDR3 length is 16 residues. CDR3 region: CSVARFGERVVDTQYF. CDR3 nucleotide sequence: TGCAGCGTTGCTCGCTTCGGGGAAAGGGTCGTGGATACGCAGTATTTT.

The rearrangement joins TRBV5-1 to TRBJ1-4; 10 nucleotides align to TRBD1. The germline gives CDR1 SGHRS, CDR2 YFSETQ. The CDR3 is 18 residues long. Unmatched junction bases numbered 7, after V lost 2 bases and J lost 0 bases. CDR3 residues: CASSFRDRGQTTNEKLFF. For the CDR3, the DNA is TGCGCCAGCAGCTTCCGGGACAGGGGACAAACAACTAATGAAAAACTGTTTTTT.

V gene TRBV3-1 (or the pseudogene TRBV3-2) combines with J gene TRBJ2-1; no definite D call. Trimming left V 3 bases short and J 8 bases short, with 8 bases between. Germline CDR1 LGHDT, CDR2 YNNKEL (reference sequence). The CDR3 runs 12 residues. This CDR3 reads CASSQNRDEQFF. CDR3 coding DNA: TGTGCCAGCAGCCAGAACCGCGATGAGCAGTTCTTC.

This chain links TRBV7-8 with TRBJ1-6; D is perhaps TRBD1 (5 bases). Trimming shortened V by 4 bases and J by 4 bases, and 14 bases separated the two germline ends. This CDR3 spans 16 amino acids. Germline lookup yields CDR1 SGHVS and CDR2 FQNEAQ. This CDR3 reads CASSSEGEGYNSPLHF. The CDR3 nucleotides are TGTGCCAGCAGCTCGGAAGGGGAGGGGTATAATTCACCCCTCCACTTT.

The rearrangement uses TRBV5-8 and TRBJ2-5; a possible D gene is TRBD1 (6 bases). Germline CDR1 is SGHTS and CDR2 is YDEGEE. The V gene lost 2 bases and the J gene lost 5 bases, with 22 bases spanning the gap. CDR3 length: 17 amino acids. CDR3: CASSLKWERGFGETQYF. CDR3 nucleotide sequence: TGTGCCAGCAGCTTAAAGTGGGAGAGGGGGTTTGGCGAGACCCAGTACTTC.

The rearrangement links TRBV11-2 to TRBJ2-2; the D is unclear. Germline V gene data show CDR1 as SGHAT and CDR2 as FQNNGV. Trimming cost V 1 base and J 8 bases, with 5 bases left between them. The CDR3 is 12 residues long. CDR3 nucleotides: TGTGCCAGCAGCTTAGTTTGGGGGGAGCTGTTTTTT. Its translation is CASSLVWGELFF.

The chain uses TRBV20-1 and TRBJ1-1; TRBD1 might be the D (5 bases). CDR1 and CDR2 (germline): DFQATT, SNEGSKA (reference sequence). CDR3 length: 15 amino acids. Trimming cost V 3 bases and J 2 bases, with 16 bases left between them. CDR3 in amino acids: CSASRGVLLNTEAFF. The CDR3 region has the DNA TGCAGTGCTAGTAGAGGGGTTTTACTCAACACTGAAGCTTTCTTT.

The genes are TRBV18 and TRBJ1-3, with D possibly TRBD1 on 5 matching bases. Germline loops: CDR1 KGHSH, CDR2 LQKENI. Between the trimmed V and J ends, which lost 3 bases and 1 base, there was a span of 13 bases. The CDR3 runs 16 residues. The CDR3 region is CASSPMSGTSGNTIYF. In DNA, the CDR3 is TGTGCCAGCTCACCGATGAGCGGGACGTCTGGAAACACCATATATTTT.

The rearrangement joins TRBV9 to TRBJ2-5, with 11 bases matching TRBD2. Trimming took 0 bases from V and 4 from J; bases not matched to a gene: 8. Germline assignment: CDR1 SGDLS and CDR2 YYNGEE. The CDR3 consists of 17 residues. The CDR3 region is CASSVAIAGGTGETQYF. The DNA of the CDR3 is TGTGCCAGCAGCGTAGCTATAGCGGGGGGGACGGGAGAGACCCAGTACTTC. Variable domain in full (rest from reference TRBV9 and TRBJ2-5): DSGVTQTPKHLITATGQRVTLRCSPRSGDLSVYWYQQSLDQGLQFLIQYYNGEERAKGNILERFSAQQFPDLHSELNLSSLELGDSALYFCASSVAIAGGTGETQYFGPGTRLLVL.

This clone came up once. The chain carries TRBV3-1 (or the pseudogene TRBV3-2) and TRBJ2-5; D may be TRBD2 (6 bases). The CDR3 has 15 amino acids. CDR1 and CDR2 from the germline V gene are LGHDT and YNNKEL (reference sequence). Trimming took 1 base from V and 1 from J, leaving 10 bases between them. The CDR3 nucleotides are TGTGCCAGCAGCCAAGTCCGGGGGTCCCAAGAGACCCAGTACTTC. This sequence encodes CASSQVRGSQETQYF.

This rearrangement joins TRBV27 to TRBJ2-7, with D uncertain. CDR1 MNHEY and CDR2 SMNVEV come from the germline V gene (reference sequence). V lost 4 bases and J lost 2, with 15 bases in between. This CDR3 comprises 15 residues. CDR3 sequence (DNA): TGTGCCAGCAGTTCCATGGGTACATCTGCCTACGAGCAGTACTTC. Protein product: CASSSMGTSAYEQYF.

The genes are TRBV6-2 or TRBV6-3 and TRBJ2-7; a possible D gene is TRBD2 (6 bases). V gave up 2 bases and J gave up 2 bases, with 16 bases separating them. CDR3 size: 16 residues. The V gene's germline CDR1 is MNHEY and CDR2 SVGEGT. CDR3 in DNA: TGTGCCAGCAGTTACCCACTAGGTAGCGGAGCCTACGAGCAGTACTTC. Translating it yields CASSYPLGSGAYEQYF.

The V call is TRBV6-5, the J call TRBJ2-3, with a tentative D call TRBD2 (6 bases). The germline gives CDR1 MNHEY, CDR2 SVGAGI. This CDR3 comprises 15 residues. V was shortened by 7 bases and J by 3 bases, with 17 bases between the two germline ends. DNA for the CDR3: TGTGCCAGCAAGGAGTCGGGCGGGATAACAGATACGCAGTATTTT. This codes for CASKESGGITDTQYF.

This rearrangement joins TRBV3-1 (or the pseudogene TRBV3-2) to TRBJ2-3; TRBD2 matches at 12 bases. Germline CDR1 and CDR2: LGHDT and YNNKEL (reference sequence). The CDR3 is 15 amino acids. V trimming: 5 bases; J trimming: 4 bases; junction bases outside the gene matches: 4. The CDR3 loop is CASSYLAGGPDTQYF. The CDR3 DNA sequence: TGTGCCAGCAGCTATCTAGCGGGAGGGCCAGATACGCAGTATTTT.

The CDR3 nucleotides read TGTGCCAGCAGTTTGGGACTAGCGGGTTTCACAGATACGCAGTATTTT. The encoded protein is CASSLGLAGFTDTQYF. The V call is TRBV6-5, the J call TRBJ2-3; 12 bases agree with TRBD2. Germline-derived CDR1 and CDR2 are MNHEY and SVGAGI. With 4 bases clipped from V and 2 bases from J, the junction kept 4 bases outside the gene matches. The CDR3 has 16 amino acids.

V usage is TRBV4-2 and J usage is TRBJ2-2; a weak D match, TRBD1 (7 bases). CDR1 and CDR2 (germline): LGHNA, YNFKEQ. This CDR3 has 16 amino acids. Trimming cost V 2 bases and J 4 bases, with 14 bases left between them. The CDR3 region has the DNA TGTGCCAGCAGCCAACCTGGGACAGCGGGCACCGGGGAGCTGTTTTTT. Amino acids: CASSQPGTAGTGELFF.

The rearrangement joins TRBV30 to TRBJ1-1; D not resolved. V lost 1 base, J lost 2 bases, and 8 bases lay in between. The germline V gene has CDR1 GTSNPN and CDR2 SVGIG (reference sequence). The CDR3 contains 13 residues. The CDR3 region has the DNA TGTGCCTGGAGTGGACAAGTAAACACTGAAGCTTTCTTT. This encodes CAWSGQVNTEAFF.

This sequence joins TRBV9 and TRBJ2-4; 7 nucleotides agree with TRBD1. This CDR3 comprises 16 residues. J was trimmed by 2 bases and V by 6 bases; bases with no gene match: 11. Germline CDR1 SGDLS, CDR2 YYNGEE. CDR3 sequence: CASNSGVGGTKNIQYF. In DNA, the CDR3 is TGTGCCAGCAACTCTGGGGTAGGGGGCACCAAAAACATTCAGTACTTC.